The rows below give T cell receptor beta chains drawn from one sample of a study of monozygotic twins with cystic fibrosis. Some clones are missing from TCRdb's copy, which holds only in-frame ones; the method was immunoSEQ multiplex PCR. The table lists about 32,000 clones, about 92% of them singletons, with around 0.99% in the top ten. Sequenced input: blood. The receptors derive from a girl aged 2 to 10 with cystic fibrosis. Both conserved end residues are part of each CDR3. A D gene is named only where the DNA matches it firmly. Some rows have no size entry. The others give once, few or many, or a class for an expanded clone.

J: TRBJ1-2
D: -
size: -
V: TRBV6-5
CDR3: CASSYTQGYGYTF
DNA: TGTGCCAGCAGTTACACACAGGGCTATGGCTACACCTTC

J: TRBJ1-1
D: TRBD1
size: -
V: TRBV7-8
CDR3: CASSPGTGGFLKAFF
DNA: TGTGCCAGCAGCCCCGGGACAGGGGGCTTCTTGAAAGCTTTCTTT

J: TRBJ1-1
D: TRBD1
size: few
V: TRBV5-1
CDR3: CASSYRDRNTEAFF
DNA: TGCGCCAGCAGCTACCGGGACAGAAACACTGAAGCTTTCTTT

J: TRBJ1-2
D: TRBD1
size: -
V: TRBV2
CDR3: CASSVGQGAGYGYTF
DNA: TGTGCCAGCAGTGTGGGGCAGGGGGCTGGCTATGGCTACACCTTC

J: TRBJ1-3
D: -
size: -
V: TRBV13
CDR3: CASSSGQLPYSGNTIYF
DNA: TGTGCCAGCAGCTCTGGACAGCTCCCCTACTCTGGAAACACCATATATTTT

J: TRBJ1-5
D: -
size: -
V: TRBV7-2
CDR3: CASSPLGRFETQHF
DNA: TGTGCCAGCAGCCCCCTCGGCCGTTTCGAGACCCAGCATTTT

J: TRBJ2-2
D: -
size: -
V: TRBV6-1
CDR3: CASSEAGTLTGELFF
DNA: TGTGCCAGCAGTGAAGCTGGGACACTTACCGGGGAGCTGTTTTTT

J: TRBJ1-6
D: TRBD1
size: -
V: TRBV5-6
CDR3: CASSLRARQGAWSPLHF
DNA: TGTGCCAGCAGCCTAAGGGCAAGACAGGGGGCTTGGTCACCCCTCCACTTT

J: TRBJ2-7
D: -
size: once
V: TRBV7-9
CDR3: CASSLRTYEQYF
DNA: TGTGCCAGCAGCTTAAGGACCTACGAGCAGTACTTC

J: TRBJ1-1
D: -
size: -
V: TRBV30
CDR3: CAWNLDRLNTEAFF
DNA: TGTGCCTGGAATCTGGACAGATTGAACACTGAAGCTTTCTTT

J: TRBJ1-2
D: TRBD1
size: -
V: TRBV6-5
CDR3: CASSYDRGPSGYTF
DNA: TGTGCCAGCAGTTACGACAGGGGGCCTTCTGGCTACACCTTC

J: TRBJ2-3
D: TRBD2
size: -
V: TRBV6-4
CDR3: CASSDGTSGTDTQYF
DNA: TGTGCCAGCAGTGACGGGACTAGCGGCACAGATACGCAGTATTTT

J: TRBJ2-1
D: TRBD2
size: -
V: TRBV4-2
CDR3: CASSPQLAGALNEQFF
DNA: TGTGCCAGCAGCCCCCAACTAGCGGGAGCATTGAATGAGCAGTTCTTC

J: TRBJ2-7
D: -
size: -
V: TRBV19
CDR3: CASSMSGLYEQYF
DNA: TGTGCCAGTAGTATGTCAGGCCTCTACGAGCAGTACTTC

J: TRBJ2-7
D: -
size: -
V: TRBV7-9
CDR3: CASSLGSSWGSYEQYF
DNA: TGTGCCAGCAGCTTAGGGTCATCCTGGGGCTCCTACGAGCAGTACTTC

J: TRBJ2-5
D: -
size: -
V: TRBV6-4
CDR3: CASSDRGGSETQYF
DNA: TGTGCCAGCAGTGACCGAGGTGGTTCCGAGACCCAGTACTTC